Listed below are T cell receptor beta chains from one sample, sequenced in a study of beta chain features in type 1 diabetes. Sequencing used immunoSEQ multiplex PCR; TCRdb keeps in-frame clones, though not all of them. The table shows about 650,000 clones, with 9.5% to 15% occurring only once. The sequenced sample consisted of naive CD4+ T cells from blood. The receptors come from a man in his thirties or forties with type 1 diabetes. The CDR3 runs from the conserved cysteine through the conserved F or W. Each record gives: D gene, J gene, V gene, CDR3 protein. The D gene is left open where the match is weak.

>NA|TRBJ1-4|TRBV5-1
CASSFGSRLTNEKLFF
>NA|TRBJ2-3|TRBV11-3
CASSPGLETDTQYF
>NA|TRBJ1-6|TRBV5-1
CASSFGTRESPLHF
>NA|TRBJ1-2|TRBV7-9
CASSPTNGYGYTF
>TRBD1|TRBJ2-1|TRBV5-1
CASSLQGESYNEQFF
>NA|TRBJ1-2|TRBV13
CASSSTTGGDYGYTF
>NA|TRBJ2-2|TRBV7-9
CASSFKDSTGELFF
>TRBD1|TRBJ2-2|TRBV19
CASSIGKDRTDRELFF
>NA|TRBJ2-1|TRBV7-3
CASSLDQLSNEQFF
>NA|TRBJ2-2|TRBV14
CASSQEWNSGDTGELFF
>TRBD2|TRBJ2-7|TRBV4-3
CASSRLAGGPYEQYF
>NA|TRBJ1-6|TRBV5-6
CASSLVQLKESPLHF
>NA|TRBJ2-5|TRBV28
CASSLSEETQYF
>NA|TRBJ2-4|TRBV11-3
CASSFHLAKNIQYF
>TRBD2|TRBJ2-3|TRBV6-1
CASNGGSTDTQYF
>TRBD2|TRBJ2-1|TRBV15
CATSRDASGGGEQFF
>NA|TRBJ1-2|TRBV6-5
CASSSSPLGLNGYTF
>NA|TRBJ1-2|TRBV19
CASSTLGGGNYGYTF
>TRBD1|TRBJ2-7|TRBV7-6
CASSFDRVGEQYF
>TRBD1|TRBJ1-2|TRBV28
CASSLDRATYGYTF
>NA|TRBJ1-1|TRBV27
CASSFRGTEAFF
>NA|TRBJ2-7|TRBV28
CASSDGQLLYEQYF
>NA|TRBJ1-5|TRBV20-1
CSANQPQHF
>NA|TRBJ2-3|TRBV7-9
CASSDPAGDYTDTQYF
>NA|TRBJ1-5|TRBV2
CASSEALLGQPQHF
>NA|TRBJ2-2|TRBV6-5
CASSYRGRGTGELFF
>NA|TRBJ1-5|TRBV11-2
CASSLTGNSNQPQHF
>TRBD1|TRBJ1-5|TRBV9
CASSFGTGGNQPQHF
>NA|TRBJ2-1|TRBV18
CASSSFSNEQFF
>NA|TRBJ1-2|TRBV7-2
CASSFDGVYGYTF
>NA|TRBJ2-7|TRBV4-2
CASSQDRQTGYEQYF
>NA|TRBJ2-6|TRBV30
CALTRGWGPISGANVLTF
>NA|TRBJ1-5|TRBV10-3
CAISEELSSNQPQHF
>NA|TRBJ1-1|TRBV19
CASSIDLGGAEAFF
>NA|TRBJ2-7|TRBV6-5
CASSYSPYGQGEQYF
>TRBD1|TRBJ2-7|TRBV5-1
CASSLGTGGLSYEQYF
>NA|TRBJ2-3|TRBV19
CASSRRTSDTQYF
>TRBD1|TRBJ1-6|TRBV7-9
CASSPGQGVNSPLHF
>NA|TRBJ2-5|TRBV12-5
CASGLVEDTTQYF
>NA|TRBJ1-2|TRBV15
CATSQVVRYGYTF
>NA|TRBJ2-2|TRBV6-4
CASSRTGPGTGELFF
>NA|TRBJ2-7|TRBV11-3
CASSLEGGRHYEQYF
>NA|TRBJ1-2|TRBV19
CASSLNRRQAPRYGYTF
>TRBD2|TRBJ2-3|TRBV27
CATKLAGATDTQYF
>TRBD1|TRBJ2-3|TRBV7-2
CASSLDTGATDTQYF
>TRBD2|TRBJ2-1|TRBV27
CASSLPSGGPSSYNEQFF
>NA|TRBJ2-7|TRBV11-2
CASSLGSNEQYF
>NA|TRBJ2-7|TRBV25-1
CASVGYYEQYF
>NA|TRBJ2-3|TRBV5-1
CASSLVDTQYF
>NA|TRBJ2-1|TRBV29-1
CSVATEGAYNEQFF
>NA|TRBJ2-1|TRBV18
CASSPLERNEQFF
>NA|TRBJ2-5|TRBV5-1
CASSLGQVKETQYF
>NA|TRBJ2-3|TRBV7-2
CASSPQRGTDTQYF
>NA|TRBJ1-3|TRBV30
CAWTGQQGNTIYF
>TRBD2|TRBJ2-5|TRBV7-7
CASSLGPTSGQETQYF
>TRBD1|TRBJ2-5|TRBV6-6
CASTGQGETQYF
>NA|TRBJ2-7|TRBV19
CASSRDGTRREQYF
>NA|TRBJ1-4|TRBV7-3
CASSLTGRGDGEKLFF
>NA|TRBJ1-6|TRBV18
CASSRDGSSYNSPLHF